This T cell receptor beta chain originates from a study of T cell repertoires in cytomegalovirus infection. The CDR3 has 16 amino acids. The V gene end was trimmed by 3 bases and the J gene end by 9 bases; junction bases not matched to a gene: 13. The V gene's germline CDR1 is KGHSH and CDR2 LQKENI. This clonotype was seen a few times. Its antigen is not identified. TCRdb itself ran the reads through MiXCR, one entry per CDR3 protein. Among 50,000 or so distinct CDR3 sequences, roughly 22% were seen once, and the ten largest hold around 18%. The V call is TRBV18, the J call TRBJ2-5; 10 bases are a match to TRBD2. The clonotype was recovered from a human donor in good health (CMV status not recorded). Some clones in this sample may be carry-over from other donors' samples. Material for sequencing was PBMCs, sequenced either directly or after in vitro stimulation (not recorded which). CDR3 in DNA: TGTGCCAGCTCACCGTTGATCGGGACTAGCGAGAAGGCCCAGTACTTC. It is translated as CASSPLIGTSEKAQYF.